The 10 T cell receptor beta chains reported below all come from one sample, sequenced in a study of blood T cell repertoires in COVID-19. Produced via immunoSEQ multiplex PCR; TCRdb's table is partial and in-frame only. This sample yields some 370,000 clones, of which around 83% are seen a single time; around 5.1% belongs to the top ten. Sequenced input: PBMCs or T cells enriched from blood (not recorded which). Receptor source: a woman aged 50 to 60 who had recovered from COVID-19.

This sequence joins TRBV13 and TRBJ2-5; TRBD2 aligns across 9 bases. The ends lost 7 bases at V and 1 base at J; junction bases unmatched: 10. CDR1 and CDR2 from the germline V gene are PRHDT and FYEKMQ (reference sequence). The CDR3 sequence is 16 residues long. Written as DNA, the CDR3 is TGTGCCAGCAAAGACCTAAGCGGGGGGATCCAAGAGACCCAGTACTTC. Protein: CASKDLSGGIQETQYF.

This clone was detected only once. The chain couples TRBV5-6 to TRBJ1-2; TRBD1 matches at 7 bases. The CDR3 has 17 residues. V shed 2 bases and J 4 bases; nucleotides not matched to a gene: 14. Germline CDR1 is SGHDT and CDR2 is YYEEEE. The chain's CDR3 is CASSLPERQGYAYGYTF. The DNA for the CDR3 is TGTGCCAGCAGCTTACCAGAGCGACAGGGTTATGCCTATGGCTACACCTTC.

The rearrangement joins TRBV7-2 to TRBJ1-3; D is uncertain. The germline V and J ends were trimmed by 2 bases and 4 bases, with 12 bases remaining between them. Per germline, CDR1 SGHTA and CDR2 FQGNSA. The CDR3 length is 15 residues. The CDR3 loop is CASSLTSQVGNTIYF. For the CDR3, the DNA is TGTGCCAGCAGCTTAACTTCCCAGGTGGGAAACACCATATATTTT. The entire variable domain, with the rest obtained from reference TRBV7-2 and TRBJ1-3, is as follows: GAGVSQSPSNKVTEKGKDVELRCDPISGHTALYWYRQSLGQGLEFLIYFQGNSAPDKSGLPSDRFSAERTGGSVSTLTIQRTQQEDSAVYLCASSLTSQVGNTIYFGEGSWLTVV.

The genes are TRBV5-4 and TRBJ2-7; 8 bases agree with TRBD1. V lost 0 bases to trimming and J lost 4 bases; unmatched junction nucleotides: 3. This CDR3 has 14 residues. In germline, CDR1 is SGHNT, CDR2 YYREEE (reference sequence). CDR3 in amino acids: CASSLDGTGYEQYF. The DNA for the CDR3 is TGTGCCAGCAGCTTGGATGGGACAGGATACGAGCAGTACTTC.

This clone was seen just once. The chain uses TRBV3-1 (or the pseudogene TRBV3-2) and TRBJ2-7; 8 bases fit TRBD2. CDR3 length: 16 amino acids. The V segment lost 2 bases and the J segment 3 bases; nucleotides outside the gene matches: 9. Germline CDR1 LGHDT, CDR2 YNNKEL (reference sequence). In nucleotides, the CDR3 is TGTGCCAGCAGCCAAATCCGGGAGGGCGATAGCTACGAGCAGTACTTC. Encoded protein: CASSQIREGDSYEQYF.

This chain joins TRBV2 and TRBJ1-5, with D possibly TRBD1 on 6 matching bases. Germline V lookup: CDR1 SNHLY, CDR2 FYNNEI. The CDR3 runs to 14 residues. Trimming left V 6 bases short and J 1 base short, with 10 bases between. CDR3 region: CASRGGVSNQPQHF. CDR3 in DNA: TGTGCCAGCAGAGGGGGGGTGAGCAATCAGCCCCAGCATTTT.

This chain uses TRBV7-2 with TRBJ2-1, with 9 bases that match TRBD2. This CDR3 is built from 16 residues. V lost 4 bases and J lost 2; bases outside the gene matches: 6. Germline lookup yields CDR1 SGHTA and CDR2 FQGNSA. The CDR3 coding sequence is TGTGCCAGCAGCTCGCCAGAGCGGGGGGCCTACAATGAGCAGTTCTTC. Translating it yields CASSSPERGAYNEQFF.

The rearrangement links TRBV5-4 to TRBJ2-3; 16 nucleotides match TRBD2. Germline V gene lookup returns CDR1 SGHNT and CDR2 YYREEE (reference sequence). After removal of 4 bases from V and 0 bases from J, the junction contained 5 bases not matched to a gene. There are 18 residues in the CDR3. The CDR3 DNA is TGTGCCAGCAGCAAGGGGACTAGCGGGGGGGGTAGCACAGATACGCAGTATTTT. This translates into CASSKGTSGGGSTDTQYF.

V usage is TRBV4-2 and J usage is TRBJ1-3; D remains unclear. The CDR3 sequence is 16 residues long. V was trimmed by 0 bases and J by 4 bases, leaving 13 bases between them. The germline gives CDR1 LGHNA, CDR2 YNFKEQ. The CDR3 sequence is CASSQESSVSGNTIYF. The DNA for the CDR3 is TGTGCCAGCAGCCAAGAGTCATCGGTATCGGGAAACACCATATATTTT.

The chain has TRBV29-1 and TRBJ2-7; 8 bases match TRBD2. CDR3 size: 13 residues. Germline V CDR1 and CDR2: SQVTM, ANQGSEA. Germline trimming cut 7 bases from V and 7 bases from J; bases unmatched to any gene: 12. CDR3 loop: CSALVGGLGEQYF. CDR3 DNA sequence: TGCAGCGCCCTTGTAGGGGGACTAGGGGAGCAGTACTTC.